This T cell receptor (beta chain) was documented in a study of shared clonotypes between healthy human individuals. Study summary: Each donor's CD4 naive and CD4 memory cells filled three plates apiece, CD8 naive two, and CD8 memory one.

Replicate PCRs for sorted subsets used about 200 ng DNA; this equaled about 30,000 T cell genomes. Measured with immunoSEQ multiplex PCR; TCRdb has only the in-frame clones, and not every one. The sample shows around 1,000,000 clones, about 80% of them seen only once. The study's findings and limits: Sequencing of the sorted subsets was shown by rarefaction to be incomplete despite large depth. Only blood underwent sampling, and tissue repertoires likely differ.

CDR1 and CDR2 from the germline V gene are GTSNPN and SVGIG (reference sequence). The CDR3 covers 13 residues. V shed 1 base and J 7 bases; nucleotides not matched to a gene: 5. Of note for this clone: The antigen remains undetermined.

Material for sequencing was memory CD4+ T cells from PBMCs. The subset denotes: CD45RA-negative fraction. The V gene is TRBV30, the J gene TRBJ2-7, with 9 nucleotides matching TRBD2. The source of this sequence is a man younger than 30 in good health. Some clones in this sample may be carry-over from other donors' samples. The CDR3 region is CAWSEGLAMEQYF. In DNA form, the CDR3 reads TGTGCCTGGAGTGAGGGACTAGCTATGGAGCAGTACTTC. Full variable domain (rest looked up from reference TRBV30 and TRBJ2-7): SQTIHQWPATLVQPVGSPLSLECTVEGTSNPNLYWYRQAAGRGLQLLFYSVGIGQISSEVPQNLSASRPQDRQFILSSKKLLLSDSGFYLCAWSEGLAMEQYFGPGTRLTVT.